The 23 T cell receptor beta chains listed next were all sequenced from one sample in a study of T cells after yellow fever vaccination. TCRdb reprocessed the 5' RACE reads with MiXCR, giving one entry per CDR3 protein. This sample has just under 600,000 distinct CDR3 sequences, with approximately 13% found just once. Sequencing was performed on PBMCs, taken on the day of the yellow fever booster vaccination. These receptors all come from a man aged 25 to 40 who received the YFV17D yellow fever vaccine.

The V call is TRBV28, the J call TRBJ1-3; weak D call: TRBD1 (5 bases). The CDR3 has 16 residues. CDR1 and CDR2 from the germline V gene are MDHEN and SYDVKM. Trimming removed 7 bases at V and 0 bases at J, with 16 bases between. The CDR3 spells CASKPGGPSSGNTIYF. The CDR3 region has the DNA TGTGCCAGCAAACCCGGGGGTCCCTCCTCTGGAAACACCATATATTTT.

In its sample, this clonotype was seen many times. This chain connects TRBV24-1 to TRBJ1-5; a weak D match, TRBD1 (6 bases). Germline CDR1 reads KGHDR; CDR2 reads SFDVKD. This CDR3 is built from 15 residues. With 4 bases removed from V and 1 base from J, the gap between germline ends came to 10 bases. The CDR3: CATSDQQGSNQPQHF. CDR3 nucleotide sequence: TGTGCCACCAGTGACCAACAGGGCAGCAATCAGCCCCAGCATTTT.

This chain links TRBV14 with TRBJ2-7, with TRBD1 as a possible D gene (6 bases). Trimming removed 4 bases at V and 4 bases at J, with 11 bases between. From germline, CDR1 is SGHDN and CDR2 FVKESK. The CDR3 consists of 13 residues. CDR3 DNA: TGTGCCAGCAGCCGGACAGTTGTTTACGAGCAGTACTTC. Translation gives CASSRTVVYEQYF. Full variable domain (outside the CDR3, taken from reference TRBV14 and TRBJ2-7): EAGVTQFPSHSVIEKGQTVTLRCDPISGHDNLYWYRRVMGKEIKFLLHFVKESKQDESGMPNNRFLAERTGGTYSTLKVQPAELEDSGVYFCASSRTVVYEQYFGPGTRLTVT.

J is TRBJ2-7 and V is TRBV20-1; D perhaps matches TRBD2 (5 bases). Deletions cut 2 bases from V and 7 bases from J, with 12 bases between. Germline V gene sequence: CDR1 DFQATT, CDR2 SNEGSKA (reference sequence). The CDR3 is made up of 12 amino acids. In DNA, the CDR3 is TGCAGTGCTAGACGGGCGGGTGGAGAGCAGTACTTC. Its translation: CSARRAGGEQYF.

Note on this clonotype: The junction departs from germline at one end; a sequencing error may be responsible. The V call is TRBV11-3, the J call TRBJ2-3, with D tentatively TRBD1 (5 bases). In germline, CDR1 is SGHNT, CDR2 YENEEA. This CDR3 comprises 15 residues. The CDR3 protein is CASSPSQRPTDTLYF. The CDR3 region has the DNA TGTGCCAGCAGCCCTTCTCAGCGCCCGACAGATACGCTGTATTTT.

This clonotype was found a few times. The rearrangement joins TRBV5-1 to TRBJ2-3, with a tentative D call TRBD1 (9 bases). The V gene's germline CDR1 is SGHRS and CDR2 YFSETQ. CDR3 length equals 19 residues. Trimming pared 0 bases from V and 7 bases from J, leaving 27 bases between. The CDR3: CASSLVDRGNLAGSNTQYF. In nucleotides, the CDR3 is TGCGCCAGCAGCTTGGTGGACAGGGGAAATCTAGCGGGTTCGAATACGCAGTATTTT.

This clonotype was seen a few times. The chain combines TRBV20-1 with TRBJ2-7, with D tentatively TRBD2 (5 bases). The V end was cut by 0 bases, the J end by 2 bases, with 14 bases between. The CDR3 is made up of 15 amino acids. Germline V gene data show CDR1 as DFQATT and CDR2 as SNEGSKA (reference sequence). Here the CDR3 DNA reads TGCAGTGCTAGAGATCTCACTAGTTTCCCCTACGAGCAGTACTTC. Amino acids: CSARDLTSFPYEQYF.

V usage is TRBV7-2 and J usage is TRBJ2-1; D is unresolved. The germline gives CDR1 SGHTA, CDR2 FQGNSA. This CDR3 has 12 amino acids. V was pared by 1 base and J by 12 bases, with 10 bases between. CDR3 in DNA: TGTGCCAGCAGCTTAGTTGGCTACCCGCAGTTCTTC. Its translation is CASSLVGYPQFF.

V gene TRBV18 combines with J gene TRBJ2-1; D remains unclear. The CDR3 length is 13 residues. From germline, CDR1 is KGHSH and CDR2 LQKENI. V lost 6 bases and J lost 8, with 14 bases in between. DNA of the CDR3: TGTGCCAGCTCCTCGAACGGCTGGGATGAGCAGTTCTTC. It specifies CASSSNGWDEQFF. The variable domain in full, completed from reference TRBV18 and TRBJ2-1, reads NAGVMQNPRHLVRRRGQEARLRCSPMKGHSHVYWYRQLPEEGLKFMVYLQKENIIDESGMPKERFSAEFPKEGPSILRIQQVVRGDSAAYFCASSSNGWDEQFFGPGTRLTVL.

V gene TRBV11-2 combines with J gene TRBJ2-1, with a tentative D call TRBD2 (6 bases). CDR1 is SGHAT, CDR2 FQNNGV, per germline. CDR3 length: 15 residues. Trimming took off 1 base at V and 4 bases at J, with 11 bases between the two ends. CDR3 sequence reads: CASSLGSGQYNEQFF. The CDR3 DNA reads as TGTGCCAGCAGCTTAGGTAGCGGCCAATACAATGAGCAGTTCTTC.

This clonotype was found many times. The gene calls are TRBV2 and TRBJ2-1; D is undetermined. The V end lost 2 bases, the J end lost 7 bases, and 3 bases lay between the germline ends. The germline V gene has CDR1 SNHLY and CDR2 FYNNEI. The CDR3 totals 11 residues. The CDR3 reads CASSERNEQFF. CDR3 DNA: TGTGCCAGCAGTGAAAGAAATGAGCAGTTCTTC.

This clonotype appeared a few times. The gene calls are TRBV12-3 or TRBV12-4 and TRBJ1-4, with a weak D call TRBD1 (6 bases). V lost 6 bases to trimming and J lost 4 bases, with 12 bases between them. This CDR3 has 14 amino acids. Here the CDR3 reads CASSNRANNEKLFF. The CDR3 DNA is TGTGCCAGCAGCAACAGGGCGAATAATGAAAAACTGTTTTTT.

The chain combines TRBV27 with TRBJ2-2; 8 nucleotides align to TRBD1. With V trimmed by 5 bases and J by 7 bases, 6 bases remained unmatched. CDR1 is MNHEY, CDR2 SMNVEV, per germline (reference sequence). The CDR3 totals 14 residues. CDR3 in DNA: TGTGCCAGCAGTCCGGACAGGGTTGGCGGGGAGCTGTTTTTT. It encodes CASSPDRVGGELFF.

This clonotype was seen more than once but under ten times. The genes are TRBV6-5 and TRBJ2-1; D call uncertain. In germline, CDR1 is MNHEY, CDR2 SVGAGI. V shed 0 bases and J shed 6 bases, with 9 bases lying between them. This CDR3 region has 14 residues. The CDR3 DNA sequence: TGTGCCAGCAGTTACTCGACGGGCGGCAATGAGCAGTTCTTC. Residues: CASSYSTGGNEQFF.

This clonotype was seen ten or more times. The V call is TRBV12-3 or TRBV12-4, the J call TRBJ2-5; maybe TRBD2 (5 bases). V gave up 4 bases and J gave up 1 base, with 22 bases separating them. The CDR3 loop spans 18 amino acids. The DNA for the CDR3 is TGTGCCAGCAGTTCGCCCCGGGGTGGAGCGGAGACCCAAGAGACCCAGTACTTC. This codes for CASSSPRGGAETQETQYF.

At least ten counts were recorded for this clonotype. The V gene is TRBV12-3 or TRBV12-4, the J gene TRBJ2-7; D perhaps matches TRBD2 (5 bases). This CDR3 has 13 residues. V was trimmed by 5 bases and J by 0 bases, leaving 8 bases between them. The CDR3 loop is CASSPGFSYEQYF. CDR3 DNA: TGTGCCAGCAGTCCGGGATTCTCCTACGAGCAGTACTTC.

The rearrangement joins TRBV12-3 or TRBV12-4 to TRBJ1-5; possibly TRBD1 for D (5 bases). CDR3 size: 15 residues. Between the trimmed V and J ends, which lost 6 bases and 5 bases, there was a span of 17 bases. The CDR3 region is CASSPSEGWDQPQHF. CDR3 nucleotides: TGTGCCAGCAGCCCTTCCGAGGGGTGGGATCAGCCCCAGCATTTT.

The chain combines TRBV5-1 with TRBJ1-5; D may be TRBD1 (5 bases). V lost 4 bases and J lost 5, with 10 bases in between. This CDR3 has 13 amino acids. Looked up from germline, CDR1 is SGHRS and CDR2 is YFSETQ. The CDR3 is CASSTDRDQPQHF. DNA for the CDR3: TGCGCCAGCAGCACCGACAGAGATCAGCCCCAGCATTTT.

The CDR3 sequence is CSAREREYEQYF. The CDR3 nucleotides read TGCAGTGCTAGAGAGCGGGAGTACGAGCAGTACTTC. V gene TRBV20-1 combines with J gene TRBJ2-7; 7 positions match TRBD2. After removal of 0 bases from V and 4 bases from J, the junction contained 0 bases not matched to a gene. Per the germline V gene, CDR1 is DFQATT and CDR2 is SNEGSKA (reference sequence). This CDR3 region has 12 residues.

The chain combines TRBV15 with TRBJ2-7; TRBD2 matches 11 bases. Germline CDR1 is LNHNV and CDR2 is YYDKDF (reference sequence). The CDR3 extends over 15 amino acids. Losses at the gene ends were 4 bases for V and 4 bases for J; bases not matched to a gene: 6. DNA for the CDR3: TGTGCCACCAGCATACTAACTAGCGGGAGTTACGAGCAGTACTTC. Translated: CATSILTSGSYEQYF. The full variable domain, in which reference TRBV15 and TRBJ2-7 provide the parts outside the CDR3, is DAMVIQNPRYQVTQFGKPVTLSCSQTLNHNVMYWYQQKSSQAPKLLFHYYDKDFNNEADTPDNFQSRRPNTSFCFLDIRSPGLGDTAMYLCATSILTSGSYEQYFGPGTRLTVT.

In its sample, this clonotype was seen a few times. V and J are TRBV24-1 and TRBJ2-1; 10 nucleotides align to TRBD1. V lost 5 bases and J lost 6; bases outside the gene matches: 6. The CDR3 covers 15 residues. Germline CDR1 and CDR2: KGHDR and SFDVKD. DNA of the CDR3: TGTGCCACCAGTGGGTGGACAGGGGGGTTCAATGAGCAGTTCTTC. Encoded protein: CATSGWTGGFNEQFF.

V gene TRBV7-9 combines with J gene TRBJ2-5, with a tentative D call TRBD2 (6 bases). Trimming removed 10 bases at V and 4 bases at J, with 10 bases between. This CDR3 has 11 amino acids. CDR1 is SEHNR and CDR2 is FQNEAQ in the germline V gene (reference sequence). CDR3 loop: CATTGGETQYF. CDR3 nucleotide sequence: TGTGCCACGACCGGGGGAGAGACCCAGTACTTC.

The rearrangement joins TRBV5-1 to TRBJ2-5; D tentatively fits TRBD1 or TRBD2 (5 bases each). Between the trimmed V and J ends, which lost 4 bases and 1 base, there was a span of 8 bases. The CDR3 is 13 amino acids. Germline CDR1 SGHRS, CDR2 YFSETQ. The CDR3 sequence is CASSGTIQETQYF. CDR3 bases: TGCGCCAGCAGCGGGACGATCCAAGAGACCCAGTACTTC.